The T cell receptor beta chain described here comes from a study of vaccination and CD4 T cells after COVID-19. Described treatment: roughly ten-day PBMC culture with coronavirus spike peptide pools or control peptides (ViraFEST assay). The assay that was used to sequence DNA from cultured CD4+ T cells was the Oncomine TCR Beta short-read assay. TCRdb reprocessed the PCR reads via MiXCR and lists one record per CDR3 protein. The table records roughly 24,000 distinct CDR3 sequences, over 60% of them present only once. This CDR3 is built from 14 residues. Deletions cut 7 bases from V and 7 bases from J, with 14 bases between. Germline values: CDR1 SEHNR, CDR2 FQNEAQ (reference sequence). This clonotype was counted a few times. The antigen remains undetermined.

The receptor was derived from a human donor who had recovered from COVID-19. The rearrangement uses TRBV7-9 and TRBJ1-6, with D possibly TRBD1 on 6 matching bases. What was sequenced was CD4+ T cells from blood, cultured in vitro. The DNA of the CDR3 is TGTGCCAGCAACCCCCCAGGGGCAAATTCACCCCTCCACTTT. Its protein product is CASNPPGANSPLHF.